Below, one T cell receptor (beta chain) is given with its context. TCRdb's copy holds only in-frame clones and misses some; the assay was immunoSEQ multiplex PCR. Here the sample spans more than 150,000 clones, roughly 80% being singletons. Trimming removed 4 bases at V and 5 bases at J, with 5 bases between. This CDR3 contains 12 residues. Germline CDR1 MGHRA, CDR2 YSYEKL. This sample was taken from a study of blood T cell repertoires in COVID-19. Sequenced: peripheral blood. This receptor was identified in a woman older than 75 with COVID-19, enrolled during active disease. The V call is TRBV4-1, the J call TRBJ1-4, with no clear D. The CDR3 sequence is CASSLENEKLFF. CDR3 in DNA: TGCGCCAGCAGCCTGGAGAATGAAAAACTGTTTTTT.